This T cell receptor (beta chain) was identified in a study of cytomegalovirus exposure and HLA in healthy donors. This clone was detected once. Its target is not known. This PCR relied on a set of 60 Vbeta primers and 13 Jbeta primers. Assay used: immunoSEQ multiplex PCR; TCRdb lists only in-frame clones, some missing. The sample records around 30,000 clones, approximately 62% being singletons. The CDR3 length is 17 residues. Germline CDR1 is MGHDK and CDR2 is SYGVNS. The V end lost 5 bases, the J end lost 5 bases, and 24 bases lay between the germline ends. Regarding the study as a whole: CMV serostatus was the only immune exposure information that was available. Across HLA loci, a later analysis found differing TCR association rates, with DRB1 most and HLA-C fewest.

This receptor was obtained from a male donor in good health and CMV-seropositive. Specimen: PBMCs. The chain employs TRBV25-1 and TRBJ1-2, with TRBD1 as a possible D gene (5 bases). Here the CDR3 reads CASSMGEEGTEGYGYTF. The CDR3 region has the DNA TGTGCCAGCAGTATGGGCGAGGAAGGGACGGAGGGTTATGGCTACACCTTC.